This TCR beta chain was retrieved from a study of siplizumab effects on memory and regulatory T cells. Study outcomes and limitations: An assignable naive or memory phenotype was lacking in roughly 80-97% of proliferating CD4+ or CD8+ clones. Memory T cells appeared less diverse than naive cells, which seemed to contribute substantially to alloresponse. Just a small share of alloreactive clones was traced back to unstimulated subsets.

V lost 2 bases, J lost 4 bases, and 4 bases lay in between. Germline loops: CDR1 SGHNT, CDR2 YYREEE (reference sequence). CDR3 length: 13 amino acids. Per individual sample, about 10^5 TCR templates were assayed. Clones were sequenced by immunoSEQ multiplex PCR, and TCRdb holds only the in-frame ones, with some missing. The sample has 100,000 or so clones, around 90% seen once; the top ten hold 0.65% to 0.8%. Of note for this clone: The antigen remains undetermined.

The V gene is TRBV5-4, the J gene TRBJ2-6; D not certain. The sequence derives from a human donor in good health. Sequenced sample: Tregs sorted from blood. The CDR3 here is CASSLAGANVLTF. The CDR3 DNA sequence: TGTGCCAGCAGCTTAGCCGGGGCCAACGTCCTGACTTTC.